These T cell receptor beta chains were read from a single sample in a study of cytomegalovirus exposure and HLA in healthy donors. Clones were sequenced by immunoSEQ multiplex PCR, and TCRdb holds only the in-frame ones, with some missing. The table records about 130,000 clones, 70% to 85% of them present only once. The sequenced sample was PBMCs. The receptors stem from a man aged 50 or older in good health and CMV-seronegative. Both conserved end residues are part of each CDR3. The D gene is left open where the match is weak. Size is stated for part of the rows, as once, few or many counts, or as a class when the clone is expanded.

j_call,clone_size,d_call,v_call,cdr3_aa,cdr3_nt
TRBJ2-2,.,.,TRBV27,CASRGGGAGELFF,TGTGCCAGCAGAGGAGGAGGGGCCGGGGAGCTGTTTTTT
TRBJ2-1,.,.,TRBV6-5,CASSYGVAGYNEQFF,TGTGCCAGCAGTTACGGCGTTGCGGGGTACAATGAGCAGTTCTTC
TRBJ1-1,.,.,TRBV27,CASTGGQEAFF,TGTGCCAGCACCGGCGGTCAGGAAGCTTTCTTT
TRBJ1-1,.,.,TRBV6-5,CASSSRPGGPEAFF,TGTGCCAGCAGTTCAAGGCCGGGTGGTCCTGAAGCTTTCTTT
TRBJ2-5,.,TRBD1,TRBV6-1,CASSGQGQETQYF,TGTGCCAGCAGTGGACAGGGGCAAGAGACCCAGTACTTC
TRBJ2-2,.,.,TRBV25-1,CASSGGPANTGELFF,TGTGCCAGCAGTGGGGGCCCGGCGAACACCGGGGAGCTGTTTTTT
TRBJ2-7,.,.,TRBV7-6,CASSQTGTPYEQYF,TGTGCCAGCAGCCAGACAGGAACCCCCTACGAGCAGTACTTC
TRBJ2-7,.,TRBD2,TRBV7-8,CASSSSGGVDEQYF,TGTGCCAGCAGCTCTAGCGGGGGGGTGGACGAGCAGTACTTC
TRBJ1-1,.,.,TRBV2,CASSGTDSFTEAFF,TGTGCCAGCAGCGGGACGGACAGCTTCACTGAAGCTTTCTTT
TRBJ2-4,.,.,TRBV30,CAWILGGDIQYF,TGTGCCTGGATCTTAGGGGGGGACATTCAGTACTTC
TRBJ1-6,.,TRBD1,TRBV15,CATRTGGNSPLHF,TGTGCCACCAGAACAGGGGGTAATTCACCCCTCCACTTT
TRBJ2-3,.,.,TRBV9,CASSGLLLTDTQYF,TGTGCCAGCAGCGGTCTACTACTCACAGATACGCAGTATTTT
TRBJ1-6,.,.,TRBV6-6,CASSLTGHDSPLHF,TGTGCCAGCAGTTTAACAGGGCATGATTCACCCCTCCACTTT
TRBJ1-4,once,.,TRBV27,CASADRFNEKLFF,TGTGCCAGCGCGGACAGATTTAATGAAAAACTGTTTTTT
TRBJ1-2,.,.,TRBV7-9,CASNLALGYGYTF,TGTGCCAGCAACTTAGCGCTAGGATATGGCTACACCTTC
TRBJ1-5,.,TRBD1,TRBV7-2,CASSLGPRGRNQPQHF,TGTGCCAGCAGCTTGGGGCCCAGGGGGAGGAATCAGCCCCAGCATTTT
TRBJ1-1,.,TRBD1,TRBV5-4,CASSRTAGTVNTEAFF,TGTGCCAGCAGTCGAACCGCCGGGACAGTGAACACTGAAGCTTTCTTT
TRBJ2-1,.,TRBD2,TRBV27,CASSLLAGGLNEQFF,TGTGCCAGCAGTTTACTAGCGGGGGGTTTGAATGAGCAGTTCTTC
TRBJ2-3,.,TRBD2,TRBV19,CASSISLLAGVDTQYF,TGTGCCAGTAGTATAAGCTTACTAGCGGGAGTCGATACGCAGTATTTT
TRBJ2-7,.,.,TRBV7-9,CASSMSGTPSYEQYF,TGTGCCAGCAGCATGTCCGGGACACCTTCCTACGAGCAGTACTTC
TRBJ2-2,.,TRBD2,TRBV4-2,CASSQQASGDLTGELFF,TGTGCCAGCAGCCAACAGGCTAGCGGAGACCTCACCGGGGAGCTGTTTTTT
TRBJ2-3,.,.,TRBV10-2,CASSPTLAYTQYF,TGCGCCAGCAGCCCAACTCTAGCGTATACGCAGTATTTT
TRBJ1-1,.,.,TRBV6-5,CASSYGFRGYTEAFF,TGTGCCAGCAGTTACGGATTCAGGGGTTACACTGAAGCTTTCTTT
TRBJ1-5,.,.,TRBV19,CASSINNQPQHF,TGTGCCAGTAGTATTAACAATCAGCCCCAGCATTTT
TRBJ2-7,.,.,TRBV4-2,CASSQIRDSTYEQYF,TGTGCCAGCAGCCAGATCCGGGACTCAACCTACGAGCAGTACTTC
TRBJ1-1,.,.,TRBV6-1,CASTRGKQSTEAFF,TGTGCCAGCACCAGAGGGAAACAGTCGACTGAAGCTTTCTTT
TRBJ1-2,once,TRBD1,TRBV29-1,CSVVSRGTAAYGYTF,TGCAGCGTTGTCTCCCGCGGGACAGCCGCGTATGGCTACACCTTC
TRBJ2-2,.,.,TRBV5-1,CASSPITYTGELFF,TGCGCCAGCAGCCCGATCACATACACCGGGGAGCTGTTTTTT
TRBJ1-2,.,.,TRBV29-1,CSVENRRDYGYTF,TGCAGCGTTGAAAACAGGAGGGACTATGGCTACACCTTC
TRBJ1-6,.,TRBD1,TRBV6-1,CASRPTDRGNSPLHF,TGTGCCAGCAGACCCACGGACAGGGGTAATTCACCCCTCCACTTT
TRBJ2-3,.,TRBD1,TRBV19,CASGPGQGPDTQYF,TGTGCCAGTGGGCCGGGACAGGGACCAGATACGCAGTATTTT
TRBJ2-6,.,.,TRBV15,CATRDYSGANVLTF,TGTGCCACCAGGGACTATTCTGGGGCCAACGTCCTGACTTTC
TRBJ1-1,.,.,TRBV9,CASSVSPGMNTEAFF,TGTGCCAGCAGCGTGTCTCCGGGGATGAACACTGAAGCTTTCTTT
TRBJ2-3,.,.,TRBV6-6,CASRRPGNSGADTQYF,TGTGCCAGCAGACGACCCGGGAACTCGGGCGCAGATACGCAGTATTTT
TRBJ1-6,.,.,TRBV19,CASGFSGWDSPLHF,TGTGCCAGTGGTTTCTCGGGATGGGATTCACCCCTCCACTTT
TRBJ2-1,.,.,TRBV5-4,CASTPGGGVGYEQFF,TGTGCCAGCACCCCTGGGGGGGGCGTGGGGTATGAGCAGTTCTTC
TRBJ2-7,.,TRBD2,TRBV7-6,CASSPTSGGAYEQYF,TGTGCCAGCAGTCCAACTAGCGGGGGGGCCTACGAGCAGTACTTC
TRBJ1-1,.,TRBD1,TRBV2,CASSSGTGITEAFF,TGTGCCAGCAGTTCCGGGACAGGGATCACTGAAGCTTTCTTT
TRBJ2-7,once,.,TRBV6-1,CASSIRQDKQYF,TGTGCCAGCAGTATCCGACAGGACAAGCAGTACTTT
TRBJ2-5,.,TRBD1,TRBV2,CASSQGQGLETQYF,TGTGCCAGCAGCCAAGGACAGGGCCTAGAGACCCAGTACTTC
TRBJ2-3,.,TRBD2,TRBV5-1,CASSLDVGLGTDTQYF,TGCGCCAGCAGCTTGGATGTGGGACTAGGTACAGATACGCAGTATTTT
TRBJ2-1,.,.,TRBV4-2,CASSQGVGVIEQFF,TGTGCCAGCAGCCAAGGGGTGGGCGTGATTGAGCAGTTCTTC
TRBJ1-3,.,.,TRBV7-9,CASSLGTNSGNTIYF,TGTGCCAGCAGCTTAGGAACAAACTCTGGAAACACCATATATTTT
TRBJ2-3,.,TRBD2,TRBV30,CAWSGGGADTQYF,TGTGCCTGGAGCGGGGGGGGCGCAGATACGCAGTATTTT
TRBJ1-4,.,.,TRBV2,CASSETGQDEKLFF,TGTGCCAGCAGTGAAACTGGGCAAGACGAAAAACTGTTTTTT
TRBJ2-5,.,.,TRBV5-1,CASSLGSNRGETQYF,TGCGCCAGCAGCTTGGGATCCAATCGCGGGGAGACCCAGTACTTC
TRBJ2-5,.,TRBD1,TRBV6-5,CASSRQGVGETQYF,TGTGCCAGCAGCAGACAGGGGGTAGGGGAGACCCAGTACTTC
TRBJ2-4,.,.,TRBV7-8,CASSPGGQDRVQYF,TGTGCCAGCAGCCCGGGGGGACAGGATCGGGTTCAGTACTTC
TRBJ2-6,.,.,TRBV5-4,CASSLVPGSSGANVLTF,TGTGCCAGCAGCTTGGTGCCCGGGAGCTCTGGGGCCAACGTCCTGACTTTC
TRBJ1-1,.,.,TRBV7-8,CASSLAPMDRNTEAFF,TGTGCCAGCAGCTTAGCACCAATGGACAGGAACACTGAAGCTTTCTTT
TRBJ2-3,.,.,TRBV27,CASSIGDIQYF,TGTGCCAGCTCGATCGGGGACATTCAGTATTTT
TRBJ2-3,.,.,TRBV5-6,CASSPRGVSTDTQYF,TGTGCCAGCAGCCCTCGGGGAGTTAGCACAGATACGCAGTATTTT
TRBJ2-7,.,.,TRBV4-3,CASSQRGHEQYF,TGCGCCAGCAGCCAAAGGGGCCACGAGCAGTACTTC
TRBJ2-4,.,.,TRBV7-2,CASSFNGGNIQYF,TGTGCCAGCAGCTTTAACGGCGGAAACATTCAGTACTTC
TRBJ1-1,.,.,TRBV29-1,CSVTLTMNTEAFF,TGCAGCGTTACCTTGACTATGAACACTGAAGCTTTCTTT
TRBJ2-7,.,.,TRBV5-1,CASSFSVKDYEQYF,TGCGCCAGCAGCTTTAGCGTAAAGGACTACGAGCAGTACTTC